This TCR beta chain originates from a study of blood T cell repertoires in COVID-19. On the study more broadly: PBMCs, B-cell-depleted T cells, or T cells provided the cDNA or gDNA that made up the material.

Germline lookup yields CDR1 GTSNPN and CDR2 SVGIG (reference sequence). The CDR3 is made up of 13 amino acids. Trimming took 5 bases from V and 4 from J, leaving 12 bases between them. Generated by immunoSEQ multiplex PCR, the TCRdb table keeps only in-frame clones and is missing some. The profile shows some 50,000 clones, more than 75% of them singletons. The TCR sequence derives from a human donor in a cohort sampled during active COVID-19. This chain uses TRBV30 with TRBJ1-3; no reliable D call. The sample was peripheral blood. CDR3 sequence (DNA): TGTGCCTGGGGAAAGGAGGGCGGAAACACCATATATTTT. This gives the protein CAWGKEGGNTIYF.